By share, the clone carrying this T cell receptor beta chain counts as medium-sized. Its antigen is unknown. The data were taken from a study of long-term antiretroviral therapy in people with HIV. Runs used v3.0 of the immunoSEQ assay and were done at survey level. Only in-frame clones appear in the TCRdb table, and some are missing; sequencing was by immunoSEQ multiplex PCR. The repertoire includes nearly 11,000 clones, roughly 76% of them detected once, and under 20% sits in the top ten. General study points: Despite increasing after ART, diversity remained lower than that of transplant donor controls.

The sample in question was unsorted PBMCs, obtained at the start of antiretroviral therapy, before treatment. The sequence came from a man aged 25-45 years with HIV.

The CDR3, as DNA: TGCGCCAGCAGTGAGGTGGGACTAGCGGGGGGGCCGTTCTTC. It translates to CASSEVGLAGGPFF. The genes are TRBV10-2 and TRBJ2-1, with 16 bases aligning to TRBD2. Germline CDR1 and CDR2: WSHSY and SAAADI. The CDR3 sequence is 14 residues long. After removal of 2 bases from V and 15 bases from J, the junction contained 4 bases not matched to a gene.